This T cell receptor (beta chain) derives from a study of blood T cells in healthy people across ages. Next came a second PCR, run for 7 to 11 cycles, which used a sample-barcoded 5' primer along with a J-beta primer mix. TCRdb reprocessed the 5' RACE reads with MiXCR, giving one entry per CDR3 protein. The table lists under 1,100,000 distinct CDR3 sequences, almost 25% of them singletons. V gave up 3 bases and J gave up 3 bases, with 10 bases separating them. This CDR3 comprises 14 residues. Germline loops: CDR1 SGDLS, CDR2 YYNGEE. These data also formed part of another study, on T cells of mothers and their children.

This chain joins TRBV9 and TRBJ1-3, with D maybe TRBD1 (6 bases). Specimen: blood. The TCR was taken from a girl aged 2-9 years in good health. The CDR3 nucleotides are TGTGCCAGCAGCGCGGGGGCGCTTGGAAACACCATATATTTT. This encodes CASSAGALGNTIYF.